Listed below are T cell receptor beta chains from one sample, sequenced in a study of shared clonotypes between healthy human individuals. Only in-frame clones appear in the TCRdb table, and some are missing; sequencing was by immunoSEQ multiplex PCR. Among fewer than 850,000 clones listed, 90% were seen once. What was sequenced was memory CD8+ T cells from PBMCs. Receptor source: a man younger than 35 in good health. Some clones in this sample may be carry-over from other donors' samples. Both conserved end residues are part of each CDR3. A D gene is named only where the DNA matches it firmly. Size is stated for part of the rows, as once, few or many counts, or as a class when the clone is expanded.

J gene: TRBJ2-1
clone size: NA
D gene: TRBD2
V gene: TRBV13
CDR3 DNA: TGTGCCAGCAGCTCAGGACTAGCGGGAGGCAATGAGCAGTTCTTC
CDR3 protein: CASSSGLAGGNEQFF

J gene: TRBJ2-7
clone size: NA
D gene: NA
V gene: TRBV6-1
CDR3 DNA: TGTGCCAGCAGTGAATTCGGGGAGTACGAGCAGTACTTC
CDR3 protein: CASSEFGEYEQYF

J gene: TRBJ1-4
clone size: NA
D gene: NA
V gene: TRBV19
CDR3 DNA: TGTGCCAGTAGTCCCTATTTGGGGCAGGAGGGCCAGAATGAAAAACTGTTTTTT
CDR3 protein: CASSPYLGQEGQNEKLFF

J gene: TRBJ2-7
clone size: NA
D gene: TRBD2
V gene: TRBV18
CDR3 DNA: TGTGCCAGCTCACCACCGGAAGAGCGGGAGTATAACGAGCAGTACTTC
CDR3 protein: CASSPPEEREYNEQYF

J gene: TRBJ2-2
clone size: NA
D gene: NA
V gene: TRBV7-9
CDR3 DNA: TGTGCCAGCAGCTTATCCTTTTTCAGAAACAAAACCACCGGCGGGGAGCTGTTTTTT
CDR3 protein: CASSLSFFRNKTTGGELFF

J gene: TRBJ2-2
clone size: once
D gene: NA
V gene: TRBV7-2
CDR3 DNA: TGTGCCGAGCAAACGATGGGCACCGGGGAGCTGTTTTTT
CDR3 protein: CAEQTMGTGELFF

J gene: TRBJ2-5
clone size: NA
D gene: NA
V gene: TRBV6-5
CDR3 DNA: TGTGCCAGCAGTTACCTCGGGCAGCTCCAAGAGACCCAGTACTTC
CDR3 protein: CASSYLGQLQETQYF

J gene: TRBJ2-7
clone size: NA
D gene: TRBD1
V gene: TRBV19
CDR3 DNA: TGTGCCAGTAGTGCCGAACAGGGGGCTGTCTCCTACGAGCAGTACTTC
CDR3 protein: CASSAEQGAVSYEQYF

J gene: TRBJ1-4
clone size: NA
D gene: NA
V gene: TRBV2
CDR3 DNA: TGTGCCAGCAGTGAAGGCCGGACCGAAAATGAAAAACTGTTTTTT
CDR3 protein: CASSEGRTENEKLFF

J gene: TRBJ1-1
clone size: NA
D gene: NA
V gene: TRBV7-9
CDR3 DNA: TGTGCCAGCAGCTCCCAGGAGGGGAGGAGAACTGAAGCTTTCTTT
CDR3 protein: CASSSQEGRRTEAFF

J gene: TRBJ2-7
clone size: NA
D gene: NA
V gene: TRBV9
CDR3 DNA: TGTGCCAGCAGCGCACCAAACTCCTACGAGCAGTACTTC
CDR3 protein: CASSAPNSYEQYF

J gene: TRBJ1-2
clone size: NA
D gene: NA
V gene: TRBV6-6
CDR3 DNA: TGTGCCAGCAGCGAAGGACAGCTGACTTATGATGGCTACACCTTC
CDR3 protein: CASSEGQLTYDGYTF

J gene: TRBJ1-2
clone size: NA
D gene: NA
V gene: TRBV5-1
CDR3 DNA: TGCGCCAGCAGCTTGAAGGACCACTATGGCTACACCTTC
CDR3 protein: CASSLKDHYGYTF

J gene: TRBJ2-7
clone size: NA
D gene: TRBD2
V gene: TRBV27
CDR3 DNA: TGTGCCAGCAGGCCTAACTTAGCGGGCGAGCAGTACTTC
CDR3 protein: CASRPNLAGEQYF

J gene: TRBJ1-5
clone size: NA
D gene: NA
V gene: TRBV6-6
CDR3 DNA: TGTGCCAGCAGTTACCTTCGGACAGCAAATCAGCCCCAGCATTTT
CDR3 protein: CASSYLRTANQPQHF

J gene: TRBJ1-1
clone size: NA
D gene: NA
V gene: TRBV6-5
CDR3 DNA: TGTGCCATCAGTGACCCGGTGGGAAACACTGAAGCTTTCTTT
CDR3 protein: CAISDPVGNTEAFF

J gene: TRBJ2-3
clone size: NA
D gene: TRBD2
V gene: TRBV9
CDR3 DNA: TGTGCCAGCAGCGTAGGCGGGAGTACAGATACGCAGTATTTT
CDR3 protein: CASSVGGSTDTQYF

J gene: TRBJ2-7
clone size: NA
D gene: NA
V gene: TRBV4-1
CDR3 DNA: TGCGCCAGCAGCCAAGTTGAAGTGTCCAGGGACGAGCAGTACTTC
CDR3 protein: CASSQVEVSRDEQYF

J gene: TRBJ2-1
clone size: NA
D gene: NA
V gene: TRBV6-1
CDR3 DNA: TGTGCCAGCAGAAAACAGGGCGATGAGCAGTTCTTC
CDR3 protein: CASRKQGDEQFF

J gene: TRBJ1-2
clone size: once
D gene: NA
V gene: TRBV29-1
CDR3 DNA: TGCAGCGTTGATTCAGGTCTCTATGGCTACACCTTC
CDR3 protein: CSVDSGLYGYTF

J gene: TRBJ2-2
clone size: NA
D gene: TRBD2
V gene: TRBV4-2
CDR3 DNA: TGTGCCAGCAGCCAAGATGTAGCGGGAGAAGAACCCGGGGAGCTGTTTTTT
CDR3 protein: CASSQDVAGEEPGELFF

J gene: TRBJ2-3
clone size: NA
D gene: TRBD1
V gene: TRBV11-2
CDR3 DNA: TGTGCCAGCAGCTTAGGTTCCAGGGGGACAGATACGCAGTATTTT
CDR3 protein: CASSLGSRGTDTQYF

J gene: TRBJ2-7
clone size: NA
D gene: TRBD1
V gene: TRBV2
CDR3 DNA: TGTGCCAGAGTTTATATACAGGGACAGGGAGCCTACGAGCAGTACTTC
CDR3 protein: CARVYIQGQGAYEQYF

J gene: TRBJ2-7
clone size: NA
D gene: NA
V gene: TRBV5-6
CDR3 DNA: TGTGCCAGCAGCTTCTGGGGCGCAGGGCCCGAGCAGTACTTC
CDR3 protein: CASSFWGAGPEQYF

J gene: TRBJ2-5
clone size: once
D gene: NA
V gene: TRBV12-5
CDR3 DNA: TGTGCTAGTGGTTTGCCCCTCAGGGGGGAAGAGACCCAGTACTTC
CDR3 protein: CASGLPLRGEETQYF

J gene: TRBJ2-7
clone size: NA
D gene: NA
V gene: TRBV2
CDR3 DNA: TGTGCCAGCAGTGAGAGTCGGGGGAGCTCCTACGAGCAGTACTTC
CDR3 protein: CASSESRGSSYEQYF

J gene: TRBJ1-5
clone size: few
D gene: NA
V gene: TRBV28
CDR3 DNA: TGTGCCAGCAGTTTAGTGACATTAGGTCAGCCCCAGCATTTT
CDR3 protein: CASSLVTLGQPQHF

J gene: TRBJ1-1
clone size: NA
D gene: NA
V gene: TRBV15
CDR3 DNA: TGTGCCACCAGCACAAGGCTCAGGGAGGCAGGGATGAGAGCTTTCTTT
CDR3 protein: CATSTRLREAGMRAFF

J gene: TRBJ2-1
clone size: few
D gene: TRBD2
V gene: TRBV15
CDR3 DNA: TGTGCCACCAGCAGAACTAGCGGGGGCTACAATGAGCAGTTCTTC
CDR3 protein: CATSRTSGGYNEQFF

J gene: TRBJ2-1
clone size: NA
D gene: NA
V gene: TRBV5-1
CDR3 DNA: TGCGCCAGCAGCTTGGGGGCCCCACTGGACAATGAGCAGTTCTTC
CDR3 protein: CASSLGAPLDNEQFF

J gene: TRBJ2-7
clone size: NA
D gene: NA
V gene: TRBV7-2
CDR3 DNA: TGTGCCAGCAGCTTGTGGGAGCGCTACGAGCAGTACTTC
CDR3 protein: CASSLWERYEQYF

J gene: TRBJ2-7
clone size: NA
D gene: TRBD1
V gene: TRBV27
CDR3 DNA: TGTGCCAGCAGTCACCAGACAGGGGGTCGCTACGAGCAGTACTTC
CDR3 protein: CASSHQTGGRYEQYF

J gene: TRBJ1-4
clone size: NA
D gene: TRBD1
V gene: TRBV7-9
CDR3 DNA: TGTGCCAGCAGCCCCAGGACAGGGGGTGTCAAACTGTTTTTT
CDR3 protein: CASSPRTGGVKLFF

J gene: TRBJ2-6
clone size: NA
D gene: TRBD1
V gene: TRBV7-2
CDR3 DNA: TGTGCCAGCAGCTCACGGGACAGGGGGCCCTCTGGGGCCAACGTCCTGACTTTC
CDR3 protein: CASSSRDRGPSGANVLTF

J gene: TRBJ2-3
clone size: NA
D gene: TRBD2
V gene: TRBV9
CDR3 DNA: TGTGCCAGCAGCGTAGATTTAGCGGGGAGCACAGATACGCAGTATTTT
CDR3 protein: CASSVDLAGSTDTQYF

J gene: TRBJ2-1
clone size: NA
D gene: NA
V gene: TRBV11-2
CDR3 DNA: TGTGCCAGCAGCGGGGTCCGCAGCCCCTACAATGAGCAGTTCTTC
CDR3 protein: CASSGVRSPYNEQFF

J gene: TRBJ1-3
clone size: NA
D gene: NA
V gene: TRBV4-1
CDR3 DNA: TGCGCCAGCAGCCTCCGGGGACTCTCTGGAAACACCATATATTTT
CDR3 protein: CASSLRGLSGNTIYF

J gene: TRBJ1-1
clone size: few
D gene: NA
V gene: TRBV9
CDR3 DNA: TGTGCCAGCAGCGCCGGGGCGTCGGACACTGAAGCTTTCTTT
CDR3 protein: CASSAGASDTEAFF

J gene: TRBJ2-5
clone size: NA
D gene: NA
V gene: TRBV25-1
CDR3 DNA: TGTGCCAGCAGTGAAGGAACCTCCGGAGAGACCCAGTACTTC
CDR3 protein: CASSEGTSGETQYF

J gene: TRBJ2-1
clone size: NA
D gene: TRBD2
V gene: TRBV9
CDR3 DNA: TGTGCCAGCAGCCTCGGGGGGGCGGATGAGCAGTTCTTC
CDR3 protein: CASSLGGADEQFF

J gene: TRBJ1-2
clone size: NA
D gene: NA
V gene: TRBV28
CDR3 DNA: TGTGCCAGCACCTTTCGGGAGATTACTAACTATGGCTACACCTTC
CDR3 protein: CASTFREITNYGYTF

J gene: TRBJ2-7
clone size: NA
D gene: NA
V gene: TRBV27
CDR3 DNA: TGTGCCAGCAGTTTATCCCCCGCAGTCTACGAGCAGTACTTC
CDR3 protein: CASSLSPAVYEQYF

J gene: TRBJ2-7
clone size: NA
D gene: NA
V gene: TRBV7-9
CDR3 DNA: TGTGCCAGCAGCTTAGTCCCGGGGTACGAGCAGTACTTC
CDR3 protein: CASSLVPGYEQYF